This is a list of T cell receptor beta chains from one sample in a study. One entry per CDR3 protein, called by TCRdb with MiXCR from the 5' RACE reads. In the table there are roughly 9,100 distinct CDR3 sequences, around 52% of which are singletons. The sample comprised Tregs sorted from a lymph node. These receptors all stem from a female donor with breast cancer. Both conserved end residues are part of each CDR3. The D gene is left open where the match is weak. Clone size, where shown, is once, few, many, or a class for clones that have expanded.

j_call: TRBJ2-5
clone_size: -
d_call: TRBD2
v_call: TRBV7-2
cdr3_nt: TGTGCCAGCAGCTTAGGGGTGGGGGTAGCGGGATGGGAGACCCAGTACTTC
cdr3_aa: CASSLGVGVAGWETQYF

j_call: TRBJ2-5
clone_size: -
d_call: TRBD2
v_call: TRBV4-1
cdr3_nt: TGCGCCAGCAGCCAACCTACTAGCGGGAGTGGAGAGACCCAGTACTTC
cdr3_aa: CASSQPTSGSGETQYF

j_call: TRBJ2-1
clone_size: -
d_call: -
v_call: TRBV5-1
cdr3_nt: TGCGCCAGCAGCTTGTTGGGGGGGCGGATTTACAATGAGCAGTTCTTC
cdr3_aa: CASSLLGGRIYNEQFF

j_call: TRBJ2-4
clone_size: -
d_call: -
v_call: TRBV13
cdr3_nt: TGTGCCAGCAGCCGTTATGGGGAAAACATTCAGTACTTC
cdr3_aa: CASSRYGENIQYF

j_call: TRBJ1-4
clone_size: -
d_call: -
v_call: TRBV4-1
cdr3_nt: TGCGCCAGCAGCCAAGCAGGGTGGCTCACTAATGAAAAACTGTTTTTT
cdr3_aa: CASSQAGWLTNEKLFF

j_call: TRBJ1-2
clone_size: -
d_call: -
v_call: TRBV29-1
cdr3_nt: TGCTGCGTTGAGGTTAGCAGGAGCTATGGCTACACCTTC
cdr3_aa: CCVEVSRSYGYTF

j_call: TRBJ2-7
clone_size: -
d_call: TRBD2
v_call: TRBV28
cdr3_nt: TGTGCCAGCAGTCCGGGACTAGCGGAAAAGCAGTACTTC
cdr3_aa: CASSPGLAEKQYF

j_call: TRBJ2-7
clone_size: -
d_call: TRBD2
v_call: TRBV7-2
cdr3_nt: TGTGCCAGCAGCTTAGTCCCGACTAGCGGGAGTTACGAGCAGTACTTC
cdr3_aa: CASSLVPTSGSYEQYF

j_call: TRBJ2-6
clone_size: -
d_call: -
v_call: TRBV20-1
cdr3_nt: TGCAGTGCTAGTCCCCTCTCTGGGGCCAACGTCCTGACTTTC
cdr3_aa: CSASPLSGANVLTF

j_call: TRBJ2-7
clone_size: -
d_call: TRBD2
v_call: TRBV7-2
cdr3_nt: TGTGCCAGCAGCCACGTTGGGAGCGGGAGCCACGAGCAGTACTTC
cdr3_aa: CASSHVGSGSHEQYF

j_call: TRBJ1-1
clone_size: -
d_call: TRBD1
v_call: TRBV7-2
cdr3_nt: TGTGCCAGCAGCCCGCGGACAGGAGTATTAGGGAACACTGAAGCTTTCTTT
cdr3_aa: CASSPRTGVLGNTEAFF

j_call: TRBJ2-1
clone_size: -
d_call: TRBD1
v_call: TRBV15
cdr3_nt: TGTGCCACCAGCAGAGATACCGGGACAGTCGATTTCAATGAGCAGTTCTTC
cdr3_aa: CATSRDTGTVDFNEQFF

j_call: TRBJ2-2
clone_size: -
d_call: -
v_call: TRBV20-1
cdr3_nt: TGCAGTGCCGACTCCGGGGTGAACACCGGGGAGCTGTTTTTT
cdr3_aa: CSADSGVNTGELFF

j_call: TRBJ2-7
clone_size: -
d_call: TRBD2
v_call: TRBV5-1
cdr3_nt: TGCGCCACCTGGACTAGCTGCGAGCAGTACTTC
cdr3_aa: CATWTSCEQYF

j_call: TRBJ2-5
clone_size: -
d_call: -
v_call: TRBV7-8
cdr3_nt: TGTGCCAGCAGCTTAGTAAGCCCATACAGGGAGACCCAGTACTTC
cdr3_aa: CASSLVSPYRETQYF

j_call: TRBJ2-3
clone_size: -
d_call: -
v_call: TRBV7-9
cdr3_nt: TGTGCCAGCAGCCCCGAGACGGATACGCAGTATTTT
cdr3_aa: CASSPETDTQYF

j_call: TRBJ2-1
clone_size: few
d_call: TRBD2
v_call: TRBV6-2/TRBV6-3
cdr3_nt: TGTGCCAGCAGTTATAAAGTACTAGCGGGAGGGCTTAGCTCCTACAATGAGCAGTTCTTC
cdr3_aa: CASSYKVLAGGLSSYNEQFF

j_call: TRBJ1-6
clone_size: -
d_call: -
v_call: TRBV15
cdr3_nt: TGTGCCACCAGCAGAGGGCCAGGCTGGTCGACCACTTTGAATTCACCCCTCCACTTT
cdr3_aa: CATSRGPGWSTTLNSPLHF

j_call: TRBJ1-2
clone_size: few
d_call: -
v_call: TRBV6-2/TRBV6-3
cdr3_nt: TGTGCCAGCAGTTCTCGAGGGGCAGGGCGAGGCTACACCTTC
cdr3_aa: CASSSRGAGRGYTF

j_call: TRBJ2-1
clone_size: -
d_call: TRBD2
v_call: TRBV7-2
cdr3_nt: TGTGCCAGCAGCTTAACATCGTCCTTAGCGGGAGGAAGTGAGCAGTTCTTC
cdr3_aa: CASSLTSSLAGGSEQFF

j_call: TRBJ2-1
clone_size: once
d_call: TRBD2
v_call: TRBV7-3
cdr3_nt: TGTGCCAGCAGCCTGGGTGAGCTAGCGGGAGTCCATGAGCAGTTCTTC
cdr3_aa: CASSLGELAGVHEQFF

j_call: TRBJ1-2
clone_size: -
d_call: -
v_call: TRBV25-1
cdr3_nt: TGTGCCAGCAGTGAAATTGTCGCCTATGGCTACACCTTC
cdr3_aa: CASSEIVAYGYTF

j_call: TRBJ2-1
clone_size: -
d_call: -
v_call: TRBV5-1
cdr3_nt: TGCGCCAGCAGCTTGGTTTCGGTGTTTTATGTCAATGAGCAGTTCTTC
cdr3_aa: CASSLVSVFYVNEQFF

j_call: TRBJ2-2
clone_size: -
d_call: -
v_call: TRBV6-5
cdr3_nt: TGTGCCAGCAGAGCTGACGGGAAGAACACCGGGGAGCTGTTTTTT
cdr3_aa: CASRADGKNTGELFF

j_call: TRBJ2-5
clone_size: -
d_call: TRBD2
v_call: TRBV20-1
cdr3_nt: TGCAGTGCTAAGCAGAGTGAACTAGCGGGACAAGAGACCCAGTACTTC
cdr3_aa: CSAKQSELAGQETQYF

j_call: TRBJ2-3
clone_size: -
d_call: -
v_call: TRBV20-1
cdr3_nt: TGCAGTGCTAGAGAGGCCCCGGCTGGCACAGATACGCAGTATTTT
cdr3_aa: CSAREAPAGTDTQYF

j_call: TRBJ2-1
clone_size: -
d_call: TRBD2
v_call: TRBV20-1
cdr3_nt: TGCAGTGCTAGCGTCACTAGCGGGAGGATTAATGAGCAGTTCTTC
cdr3_aa: CSASVTSGRINEQFF

j_call: TRBJ2-1
clone_size: -
d_call: -
v_call: TRBV20-1
cdr3_nt: TGCAGTGCCGCGCTCGGCCTTAGTCGCAATGAGCAGTTCTTC
cdr3_aa: CSAALGLSRNEQFF

j_call: TRBJ1-2
clone_size: -
d_call: -
v_call: TRBV12-3/TRBV12-4
cdr3_nt: TGTGCCAGCAGTTTACAGGGGAGTAACTATGGCTACACCTTC
cdr3_aa: CASSLQGSNYGYTF

j_call: TRBJ1-1
clone_size: -
d_call: -
v_call: TRBV12-3/TRBV12-4
cdr3_nt: TGTGCCAGCAGTTTGTGGGGACCAAACACTGAAGCTTTCTTT
cdr3_aa: CASSLWGPNTEAFF

j_call: TRBJ2-5
clone_size: few
d_call: -
v_call: TRBV6-2/TRBV6-3
cdr3_nt: TGTGCCAGCCATGGCAGGGGCCAAGAGACCCAGTACTTC
cdr3_aa: CASHGRGQETQYF

j_call: TRBJ1-1
clone_size: -
d_call: -
v_call: TRBV27
cdr3_nt: TGTGCCACCGCTCCGTTACAGGAGCTTGAAGCTTTCTTT
cdr3_aa: CATAPLQELEAFF

j_call: TRBJ2-1
clone_size: once
d_call: -
v_call: TRBV20-1
cdr3_nt: TGCAGTGCTGGGGGAGTAATTGAGCAGTTCTTC
cdr3_aa: CSAGGVIEQFF

j_call: TRBJ1-2
clone_size: few
d_call: -
v_call: TRBV7-2
cdr3_nt: TGTGCCAGCATGAGGGTCGGGGGTGGCTACACCTTC
cdr3_aa: CASMRVGGGYTF

j_call: TRBJ2-5
clone_size: few
d_call: -
v_call: TRBV4-3
cdr3_nt: TGCGCCAGCAGCCAAGATTGGGGGGATCAAGAGACCCAGTACTTC
cdr3_aa: CASSQDWGDQETQYF

j_call: TRBJ2-5
clone_size: -
d_call: -
v_call: TRBV6-2/TRBV6-3
cdr3_nt: TGTGCCAGCAGTTGGGGCAGCGGATCCCAAGAGACCCAGTACTTC
cdr3_aa: CASSWGSGSQETQYF

j_call: TRBJ1-1
clone_size: -
d_call: TRBD1
v_call: TRBV29-1
cdr3_nt: TGCAGCGTTGGGAGGGACAGAAGTTTAGCTTTCTTT
cdr3_aa: CSVGRDRSLAFF

j_call: TRBJ1-5
clone_size: -
d_call: -
v_call: TRBV7-2
cdr3_nt: TGTGCCAGCAGCGAGTCAGTGGGGGTAGGAGGACCCCAGCATTTT
cdr3_aa: CASSESVGVGGPQHF

j_call: TRBJ1-2
clone_size: -
d_call: -
v_call: TRBV29-1
cdr3_nt: TGCAGCGTTGAGGCTTTCGGCTACACCTTC
cdr3_aa: CSVEAFGYTF

j_call: TRBJ1-6
clone_size: -
d_call: TRBD1
v_call: TRBV3-1
cdr3_nt: TGTGCCAGCTCCCCGGGACAGACTTTTTCACCCCTCCACTTT
cdr3_aa: CASSPGQTFSPLHF

j_call: TRBJ2-2
clone_size: -
d_call: TRBD2
v_call: TRBV9
cdr3_nt: TGTGCCAGCAGCTCAAAAGTTGGTGGGACTAGCATGGCCGGGGAGCTGTTTTTT
cdr3_aa: CASSSKVGGTSMAGELFF

j_call: TRBJ2-2
clone_size: -
d_call: -
v_call: TRBV29-1
cdr3_nt: TGCAGCGTTGAAGGCAGATACACCGGGGAGCTGTTTTTT
cdr3_aa: CSVEGRYTGELFF

j_call: TRBJ1-2
clone_size: -
d_call: -
v_call: TRBV20-1
cdr3_nt: TGCAGTGCTAGAGATACGGGTATCATCTATGGCTACACCTTC
cdr3_aa: CSARDTGIIYGYTF

j_call: TRBJ1-4
clone_size: once
d_call: -
v_call: TRBV20-1
cdr3_nt: TGCAGTGCTCGTAGACAGGCCAAGGATGAAAAACTGTTTTTT
cdr3_aa: CSARRQAKDEKLFF

j_call: TRBJ2-6
clone_size: few
d_call: -
v_call: TRBV6-5
cdr3_nt: TGTGCCAGCAGGGGGGAGAACTCTGGGGCCAACGTCCTGACTTTC
cdr3_aa: CASRGENSGANVLTF

j_call: TRBJ2-2
clone_size: -
d_call: -
v_call: TRBV4-1
cdr3_nt: TGTGCCAGCAGCCAAGATGTAAGCAGGGCCTCCGGGGAGCTGTTTTTT
cdr3_aa: CASSQDVSRASGELFF

j_call: TRBJ2-1
clone_size: few
d_call: TRBD2
v_call: TRBV6-4
cdr3_nt: TGTGCCAGCAGTGACTCGGGCGGGAGCTCCTACAATGAGCAGTTCTTC
cdr3_aa: CASSDSGGSSYNEQFF

j_call: TRBJ2-3
clone_size: -
d_call: -
v_call: TRBV7-3
cdr3_nt: TGTGCCAGCAGCTTTAAGGAAGATACGCAGTATTTT
cdr3_aa: CASSFKEDTQYF

j_call: TRBJ2-3
clone_size: -
d_call: -
v_call: TRBV5-1
cdr3_nt: TGCGCCAGCAGCCAGACAACAGATACGCAGTATTTT
cdr3_aa: CASSQTTDTQYF

j_call: TRBJ2-1
clone_size: few
d_call: -
v_call: TRBV10-2
cdr3_nt: TGCGCCAGCAGTGAGGGGGCCCACAATGAGCAGTTCTTC
cdr3_aa: CASSEGAHNEQFF

j_call: TRBJ2-3
clone_size: -
d_call: -
v_call: TRBV6-5
cdr3_nt: TGTGCCAGCAGCCCTTCGTGGGGAAGAACAGATACGCAGTATTTT
cdr3_aa: CASSPSWGRTDTQYF

j_call: TRBJ2-7
clone_size: -
d_call: -
v_call: TRBV6-2/TRBV6-3
cdr3_nt: TGTGCCAGCAGTTACTCCGGGACTCCCTACGAGCAGTACTTC
cdr3_aa: CASSYSGTPYEQYF

j_call: TRBJ2-1
clone_size: few
d_call: -
v_call: TRBV12-3/TRBV12-4
cdr3_nt: TGTGCCAGCAGTTCCCGGGCGCACATATCCTACAATGAGCAGTTCTTC
cdr3_aa: CASSSRAHISYNEQFF